This paragraph reports one T cell receptor beta chain. The data stem from a study of blood T cell repertoires in COVID-19. Looking at the study overall: There were acute and convalescent COVID-19 samples, and they came from the United States, Italy and Spain.

Original analysis: Amplification of reference gene primers provided the estimated nucleated cell counts. Here immunoSEQ multiplex PCR was the method, and the copy in TCRdb shows in-frame clones only, minus some. D and trimming come from the DNA, and the V and J calls and clone size come from that table. The table includes a few hundred thousand clones, around 86% detected once. CDR3 length: 15 amino acids. In germline, CDR1 is MDHEN, CDR2 SYDVKM. Germline trimming cut 4 bases from V and 6 bases from J; bases unmatched to any gene: 7. The rearrangement links TRBV28 to TRBJ2-2; 8 positions match TRBD1. The receptor's source is a man older than 75 with acute or convalescent COVID-19. Source material: peripheral blood. For the CDR3, the DNA is TGTGCCAGCAGTTGGGCGGACAGGGTCCCCGGGGAGCTGTTTTTT. It yields the protein CASSWADRVPGELFF.